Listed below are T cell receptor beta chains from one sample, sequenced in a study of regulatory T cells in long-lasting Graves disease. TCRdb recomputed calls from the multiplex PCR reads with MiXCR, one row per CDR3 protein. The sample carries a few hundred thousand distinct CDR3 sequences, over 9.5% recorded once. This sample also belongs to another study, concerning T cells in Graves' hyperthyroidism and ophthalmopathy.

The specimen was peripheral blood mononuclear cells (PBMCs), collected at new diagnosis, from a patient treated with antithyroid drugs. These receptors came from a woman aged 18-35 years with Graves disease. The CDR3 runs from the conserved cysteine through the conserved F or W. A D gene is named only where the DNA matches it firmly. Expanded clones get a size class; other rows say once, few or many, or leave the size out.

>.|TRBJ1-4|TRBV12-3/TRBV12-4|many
TGTGCCAGCAGTTTATCGCTGGGACGGGCAACTAATGAAAAACTGTTTTTT
CASSLSLGRATNEKLFF
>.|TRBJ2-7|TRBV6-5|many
TGTGCCAGCAGTTACTCTGGGGTCTCCGAGACAGGGAGGTCCGAGCAGTACTTC
CASSYSGVSETGRSEQYF
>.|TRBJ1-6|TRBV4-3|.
TGCGCCAGCAGCCAAGTTTTTGGGTTAAGGGGCCAAAATTCACCCCTCCACTTT
CASSQVFGLRGQNSPLHF
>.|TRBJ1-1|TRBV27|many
TGTGCCAGCAGTTTAAGAGCGGGGGCGGTGAGAACTGAAGCTTTCTTT
CASSLRAGAVRTEAFF
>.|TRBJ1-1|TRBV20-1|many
TGCAGTGCTAGGGGCATATGGGGCACTGAAGCTTTCTTT
CSARGIWGTEAFF
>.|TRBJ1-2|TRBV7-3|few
TGTGCCAGCAGCTTAGTGCCAGGGGCAGAGGGAGGCTACACCTTC
CASSLVPGAEGGYTF
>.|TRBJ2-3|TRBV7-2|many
TGTGCCAGCAGCCCTAACGTGGGTGATACGCAGTATTTT
CASSPNVGDTQYF
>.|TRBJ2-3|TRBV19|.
TGTGCCAGTAGTAGACTGAACACAGATACGCAGTATTTT
CASSRLNTDTQYF
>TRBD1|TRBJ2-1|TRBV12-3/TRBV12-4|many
TGTGCCAGCAGTTACTCCGGGACAGGGGCCTACAATGAGCAGTTCTTC
CASSYSGTGAYNEQFF
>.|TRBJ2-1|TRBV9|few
TGTGCCAGCAGCGTCCGTGACGGGGGAGGCTCCTACAATGAGCAGTTCTTC
CASSVRDGGGSYNEQFF
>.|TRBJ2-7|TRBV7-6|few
TGTGCCAGCAGCTCCGCCGGGACGGCCGCCTACGAGCAGTACTTC
CASSSAGTAAYEQYF
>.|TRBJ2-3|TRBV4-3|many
TGCGCCAGCAGCTACAGGATAAACGTCTTCAGCACAGATACGCAGTATTTT
CASSYRINVFSTDTQYF
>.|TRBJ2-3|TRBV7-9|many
TGTGCCAGCAGCGTACGAACTCTTGAGACAGATACGCAGTATTTT
CASSVRTLETDTQYF
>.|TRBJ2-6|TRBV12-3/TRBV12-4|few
TGTGCCAGCATAAAACCTGGGGCCAACGTCCTGACTTTC
CASIKPGANVLTF
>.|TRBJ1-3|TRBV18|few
TGTGCCAGCTCACCACGGCAGAGTTCTGGAAACACCATATATTTT
CASSPRQSSGNTIYF
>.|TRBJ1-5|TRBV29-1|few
TGCAGCGTGCAGGGAGGCAATCAGCCCCAGCATTTT
CSVQGGNQPQHF
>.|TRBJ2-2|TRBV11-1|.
TGTGCCAGCAGCTTCACAGGGCTCACCGGGGAGCTGTTTTTT
CASSFTGLTGELFF
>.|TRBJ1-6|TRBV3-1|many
TGTGCCAGCAGCCACGGGACCCGGGATTCACCCCTCCACTTT
CASSHGTRDSPLHF
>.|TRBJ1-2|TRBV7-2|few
TGTGCCAGCAGCTTAAGTCGACAGGCCAAATCAGATGGCTACACCTTC
CASSLSRQAKSDGYTF
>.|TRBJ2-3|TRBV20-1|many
TGCAGTGCTAGAACTGATCACACAGATACGCAGTATTTT
CSARTDHTDTQYF
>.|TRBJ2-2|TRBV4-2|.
TGTGCCAGCAGCCACCCGAAGCCTCAGCAGACCGGGGAGCTGTTTTTT
CASSHPKPQQTGELFF
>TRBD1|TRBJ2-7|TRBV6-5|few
TGTGCCAGCAGTTATGGGGGACAGACGAGCCCCTACGAGCAGTACTTC
CASSYGGQTSPYEQYF
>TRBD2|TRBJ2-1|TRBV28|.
TGTGCCAGCAGTTTTTCTTCTAGCGGGGGGCCTTACAATGAGCAGTTCTTC
CASSFSSSGGPYNEQFF
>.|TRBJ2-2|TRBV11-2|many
TGTGCCAGCAGCTCTTACGCGGCGGGATACACCGGGGAGCTGTTTTTT
CASSSYAAGYTGELFF
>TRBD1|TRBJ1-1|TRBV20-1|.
TGCAGTGCTAGTCCCCGGGACAGGGGGCGCACTGAGGCTTTCTTT
CSASPRDRGRTEAFF
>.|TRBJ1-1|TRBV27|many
TGTGCCACCCGAGGGACGGAGTACACTGAAGCTTTCTTT
CATRGTEYTEAFF
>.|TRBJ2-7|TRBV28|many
TGTGCCAGCAGATCGGGTGGCAGGGGAAGCGAGCAGTACTTC
CASRSGGRGSEQYF